Below, 25 T cell receptor beta chains from the same sample are listed, as sequenced in a study of regulatory T cells in long-lasting Graves disease. CDR3-region Arm-PCR and iRepertoire HTBI primers produced the TCR beta libraries. TCRdb re-called the multiplex PCR reads through MiXCR, storing one row per CDR3 protein. The table has around 470,000 distinct CDR3 sequences, 12% to 15% seen once; the top ten hold under 20%. Time point specified: newly diagnosed GD, antithyroid drugs for less than 3 months. With RNA extracted from PBMCs as input, the TCR library was made. These data were likewise used in another study, on T cells in Graves' hyperthyroidism and ophthalmopathy.

Source: peripheral blood mononuclear cells (PBMCs), taken at new diagnosis, from a patient treated with antithyroid drugs. The receptors here all came from a woman aged 45-65 years with Graves disease.

This clonotype was seen many times. V usage is TRBV11-2 and J usage is TRBJ2-1, with D tentatively TRBD2 (5 bases). V shed 5 bases and J shed 10 bases, with 12 bases lying between them. CDR1 and CDR2 from the germline V gene are SGHAT and FQNNGV. CDR3 size: 12 residues. CDR3 sequence (DNA): TGTGCCAGCAGCCCGTCCGGGATAGAGCAGTTCTTC. Protein sequence: CASSPSGIEQFF.

The CDR3 region has the DNA TGTGCCAGCAGCCCTCTTGGTTCAGGGAGTGGAAACACCATATATTTT. It specifies CASSPLGSGSGNTIYF. The chain carries TRBV7-6 and TRBJ1-3, with D maybe TRBD1 (5 bases). V was cut by 5 bases and J by 3 bases, with 17 bases left in between. The CDR3 runs 16 residues. Germline CDR1 SGHVS, CDR2 FNYEAQ. The whole variable domain, filled in from reference TRBV7-6 and TRBJ1-3, reads GAGVSQSPRYKVTKRGQDVALRCDPISGHVSLYWYRQALGQGPEFLTYFNYEAQQDKSGLPNDRFSAERPEGSISTLTIQRTEQRDSAMYRCASSPLGSGSGNTIYFGEGSWLTVV.

This clonotype has just a few counts. The rearrangement links TRBV29-1 to TRBJ2-7, with TRBD1 as a possible D gene (6 bases). CDR1 is SQVTM and CDR2 is ANQGSEA in the germline V gene. The CDR3 sequence is 13 residues long. Trimming pared 3 bases from V and 3 bases from J, leaving 12 bases between. The chain's CDR3 is CSVDAGVGYEQYF. CDR3 coding DNA: TGCAGCGTTGACGCAGGGGTCGGCTACGAGCAGTACTTC.

This clonotype showed up just a few times. This may be a read error: a much more frequent sequence differs by one nucleotide. The chain couples TRBV2 to TRBJ2-7, with no clear D. The CDR3 consists of 12 residues. The germline gives CDR1 SNHLY, CDR2 FYNNEI. CDR3 sequence: CASSEARSEQCF. The CDR3 nucleotides are TGTGCCAGCAGTGAAGCTAGATCCGAGCAGTGCTTC.

This clonotype was seen many times. The gene calls are TRBV10-2 and TRBJ2-5; the D call may be TRBD1 or TRBD2 (5 bases each). CDR1 and CDR2 (germline): WSHSY, SAAADI. V was shortened by 0 bases and J by 2 bases, with 16 bases between the two germline ends. The CDR3 loop spans 17 amino acids. The CDR3, as DNA: TGCGCCAGCAGTGAGTCGAGGGGATCGACAGAACAAGAGACCCAGTACTTC. This translates into CASSESRGSTEQETQYF.

This clonotype appeared a few times. This rearrangement joins TRBV29-1 to TRBJ2-1, with 12 bases fitting TRBD2. The germline V gene has CDR1 SQVTM and CDR2 ANQGSEA. J gave up 8 bases and V 5 bases, and 4 bases lay outside the gene matches. The CDR3 totals 13 residues. CDR3 DNA: TGCAGCGTTCCGACTAGCGGGAGCTATGAGCAGTTCTTC. It encodes CSVPTSGSYEQFF.

A few counts support this clonotype. This chain joins TRBV7-3 and TRBJ2-1; 8 bases align to TRBD1. CDR1 is SGHTA, CDR2 FQGTGA, per germline. CDR3 length: 14 residues. V dropped 5 bases and J dropped 6; count of bases not matched to a gene: 6. CDR3 region: CASSAGTGINEQFF. CDR3 sequence (DNA): TGTGCCAGCAGCGCGGGGACAGGCATCAATGAGCAGTTCTTC.

This clonotype showed up many times. V is TRBV7-8 and J is TRBJ1-1; the D gene is possibly TRBD1 (5 bases). This CDR3 is built from 15 residues. Germline V CDR1 and CDR2: SGHVS, FQNEAQ. The V gene lost 5 bases and the J gene lost 1 base, with 14 bases spanning the gap. The CDR3 DNA sequence: TGTGCCAGCAGCCTAACCACGAGGGGGAACACTGAAGCTTTCTTT. Translated: CASSLTTRGNTEAFF.

This clonotype was counted many times. The genes are TRBV20-1 and TRBJ2-1; D gene unclear. Trimming took off 3 bases at V and 8 bases at J, with 11 bases between the two ends. Germline CDR1 reads DFQATT; CDR2 reads SNEGSKA (reference sequence). CDR3 length equals 12 residues. The chain's CDR3 is CSARKGNDEQFF. DNA of the CDR3: TGCAGTGCTAGGAAGGGAAACGATGAGCAGTTCTTC.

This clonotype was seen at least ten times. This chain links TRBV30 with TRBJ2-1, with D tentatively TRBD2 (6 bases). This CDR3 contains 11 residues. Germline V gene sequence: CDR1 GTSNPN, CDR2 SVGIG (reference sequence). V dropped 5 bases and J dropped 9 bases, with 11 bases sitting between them. The CDR3 spells CAWERVGEQFF. The CDR3, as DNA: TGTGCCTGGGAGCGGGTAGGTGAGCAGTTCTTC.

The chain combines TRBV5-1 with TRBJ2-7; 16 bases fit TRBD2. The germline CDR1 and CDR2 sequences are SGHRS and YFSETQ. This CDR3 is 17 amino acids long. The V segment lost 4 bases and the J segment 1 base; nucleotides outside the gene matches: 5. CDR3 in DNA: TGCGCCAGCAGCGCGGGACTAGCGGGAGGGCCGTCCTACGAGCAGTACTTC. This codes for CASSAGLAGGPSYEQYF.

There are many counts of this clonotype. V usage is TRBV28 and J usage is TRBJ2-3; 7 nucleotides align to TRBD1. The CDR3 spans 15 residues. Germline V gives CDR1 MDHEN, CDR2 SYDVKM. J lost 4 bases, V lost 6 bases, and 10 bases had no gene match. CDR3 DNA sequence: TGTGCCAGCAGCCAGAGACAGGGTGAGGCAGATACGCAGTATTTT. Translated: CASSQRQGEADTQYF.

This clonotype was seen ten or more times. The V gene is TRBV2, the J gene TRBJ2-3; D is ambiguous. Germline CDR1 reads SNHLY; CDR2 reads FYNNEI. V was clipped by 6 bases and J by 4 bases, with 17 bases between them. The CDR3 extends over 15 amino acids. The CDR3 loop reads CASRSQRVEADTQYF. CDR3 DNA sequence: TGTGCCAGCAGATCGCAAAGGGTAGAGGCAGATACGCAGTATTTT.

This clonotype was detected a few times. Here the CDR3 reads CASSLLVNEKLFF. The CDR3 region has the DNA TGTGCCAGCAGTTTATTAGTTAATGAAAAACTGTTTTTT. The chain uses TRBV28 and TRBJ1-4; D not resolved. The CDR3 totals 13 residues. CDR1 is MDHEN, CDR2 SYDVKM, per germline. The V end lost 1 base, the J end lost 4 bases, and 4 bases lay between the germline ends.

This clonotype was counted ten times or more. V is TRBV3-1 and J is TRBJ2-7, with no clear D. In germline, CDR1 is LGHDT, CDR2 YNNKEL (reference sequence). This CDR3 has 13 residues. V dropped 6 bases and J dropped 0 bases, with 9 bases sitting between them. This CDR3 is CASSPLSSYEQYF. Written as DNA, the CDR3 is TGTGCCAGCAGTCCTCTTAGCTCCTACGAGCAGTACTTC.

The V and J genes are TRBV5-1 and TRBJ2-7, with TRBD1 matching 7 bases. This CDR3 region has 16 residues. Germline values: CDR1 SGHRS, CDR2 YFSETQ. The J segment lost 3 bases and the V segment lost 0 bases, leaving 9 bases of the junction unmatched. The CDR3 DNA follows: TGCGCCAGCAGCTTGGTGGCCCGGGACAGCTTCTACGAGCAGTACTTC. It encodes CASSLVARDSFYEQYF.

On this clonotype: One end of the junction is discordant with germline, which a read error may explain. This chain connects TRBV7-3 to TRBJ2-1; 10 nucleotides agree with TRBD2. CDR1 is SGHTA and CDR2 is FQGTGA in the germline V gene. The CDR3 covers 15 residues. The CDR3 here is CASSLTSGNYNEQFF. The CDR3, as DNA: TGTGCCAGCAGCCTAACTAGCGGGAACTACAATGAGCAGTTCTTC. Complete variable domain (other parts from reference TRBV7-3 and TRBJ2-1): GAGVSQTPSNKVTEKGKYVELRCDPISGHTALYWYRQSLGQGPEFLIYFQGTGAADDSGLPNDRFFAVRPEGSVSTLKIQRTERGDSAVYLCASSLTSGNYNEQFFGPGTRLTVL.

V gene TRBV10-3 combines with J gene TRBJ2-2; 8 bases line up with TRBD1. Trimming removed 2 bases from V and 1 base from J; junction bases left unmatched: 3. Germline V gene data show CDR1 as ENHRY and CDR2 as SYGVKD. The CDR3 spans 16 residues. The CDR3 nucleotides are TGTGCCATCAGTGAGACCGGACAGGGGAACACCGGGGAGCTGTTTTTT. Its translation is CAISETGQGNTGELFF.

This clonotype was picked up a small number of times. The chain recombines TRBV2 with TRBJ2-7; 8 bases are a match to TRBD2. The V gene end was trimmed by 7 bases and the J gene end by 0 bases; junction bases not matched to a gene: 5. Germline V CDR1 and CDR2: SNHLY, FYNNEI. CDR3 size: 14 residues. CDR3 loop: CASMGSGSSYEQYF. The CDR3, as DNA: TGTGCCAGCATGGGGAGCGGGAGCTCCTACGAGCAGTACTTC.

At least ten counts were recorded for this clonotype. The CDR3 DNA reads as TGTGCCAGCAGCCCTTCGCGGGAGGGGGAAAACATTCAGTACTTC. Translating it yields CASSPSREGENIQYF. The chain has TRBV28 and TRBJ2-4; 9 bases line up with TRBD2. CDR1 is MDHEN, CDR2 SYDVKM, per germline. This CDR3 has 15 residues. V was pared by 6 bases and J by 5 bases, with 8 bases of the junction left unmatched.

This clonotype was counted between two and nine times. The J gene is TRBJ1-6, the V gene TRBV10-3; a possible D gene is TRBD1 (6 bases). Trimming stripped 0 bases from V and 5 bases from J, with 14 bases between. Germline CDR1 reads ENHRY; CDR2 reads SYGVKD. The CDR3 is 17 residues long. CDR3 nucleotides: TGTGCCATCAGTGAGTCGTGGGGGCGACAGAATAATTCACCCCTCCACTTT. It encodes CAISESWGRQNNSPLHF.

This clonotype has just a few counts. CDR3 sequence (DNA): TGTGCCAGCAGCCAACGGGGAGACATGAGCACTGAAGCTTTCTTT. Its translation: CASSQRGDMSTEAFF. J is TRBJ1-1 and V is TRBV3-1; D is unresolved. Germline lookup yields CDR1 LGHDT and CDR2 YNNKEL (reference sequence). The length of the CDR3 is 15 residues. V was cut by 2 bases and J by 4 bases, with 14 bases left in between.

Concerning this clonotype itself: A much larger clone differs by one base, so this may be a read error. The chain recombines TRBV28 with TRBJ1-2; 7 nucleotides line up with TRBD1. The germline V gene encodes CDR1 MDHEN and CDR2 SYDVKM. The length of the CDR3 is 13 residues. This CDR3 is CTSSLGQEGGYTF. DNA of the CDR3: TGTACCAGCAGTCTCGGACAGGAGGGGGGCTACACCTTC.

This chain connects TRBV14 to TRBJ2-3, with 9 bases identical to TRBD2. This CDR3 region has 17 residues. The germline gives CDR1 SGHDN, CDR2 FVKESK. J gave up 4 bases and V 1 base, and 9 bases lay outside the gene matches. Here the CDR3 reads CASSQGISGRESDTQYF. The CDR3 bases are TGTGCCAGCAGCCAAGGTATTAGCGGGAGAGAGTCAGATACGCAGTATTTT.

The chain couples TRBV7-9 to TRBJ2-7; D is perhaps TRBD1 or TRBD2 (7 bases each). Trimming stripped 2 bases from V and 1 base from J, with 15 bases between. Germline CDR1 SEHNR, CDR2 FQNEAQ (reference sequence). The CDR3 loop spans 16 amino acids. The CDR3 DNA reads TGTGCCAGCAGCTTATGGGCGCAGGGGGGGTCCTACGAGCAGTACTTC. This translates into CASSLWAQGGSYEQYF.